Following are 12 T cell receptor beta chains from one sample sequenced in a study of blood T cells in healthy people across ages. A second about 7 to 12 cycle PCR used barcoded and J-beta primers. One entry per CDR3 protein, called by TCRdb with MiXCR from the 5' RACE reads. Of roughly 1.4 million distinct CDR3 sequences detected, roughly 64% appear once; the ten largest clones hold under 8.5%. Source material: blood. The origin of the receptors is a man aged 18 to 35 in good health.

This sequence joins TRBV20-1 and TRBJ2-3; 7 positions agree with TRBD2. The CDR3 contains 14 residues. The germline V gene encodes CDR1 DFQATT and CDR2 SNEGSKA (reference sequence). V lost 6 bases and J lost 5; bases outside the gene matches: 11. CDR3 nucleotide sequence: TGCAGTGCCGACGTGGTGGGGGAGGGAGATACGCAGTATTTT. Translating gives CSADVVGEGDTQYF.

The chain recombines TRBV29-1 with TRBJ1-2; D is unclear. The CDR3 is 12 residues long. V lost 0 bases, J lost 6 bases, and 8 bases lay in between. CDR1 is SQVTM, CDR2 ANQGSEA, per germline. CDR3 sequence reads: CSVEDSRHGYTF. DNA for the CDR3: TGCAGCGTTGAAGATAGCAGGCATGGCTACACCTTC.

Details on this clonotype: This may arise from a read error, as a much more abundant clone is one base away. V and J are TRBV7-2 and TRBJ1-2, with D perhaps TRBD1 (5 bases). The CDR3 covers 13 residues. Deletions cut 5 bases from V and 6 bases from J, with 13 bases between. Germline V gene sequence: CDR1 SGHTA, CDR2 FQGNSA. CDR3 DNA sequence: TGTGCCAGCAGCCCGACAGTTAGCCATGGCTACACCTTC. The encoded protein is CASSPTVSHGYTF.

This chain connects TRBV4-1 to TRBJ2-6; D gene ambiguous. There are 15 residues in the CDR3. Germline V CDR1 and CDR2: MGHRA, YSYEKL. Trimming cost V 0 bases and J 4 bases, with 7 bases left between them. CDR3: CASSQEGVGANVLTF. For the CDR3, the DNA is TGCGCCAGCAGCCAAGAGGGTGTCGGGGCCAACGTCCTGACTTTC.

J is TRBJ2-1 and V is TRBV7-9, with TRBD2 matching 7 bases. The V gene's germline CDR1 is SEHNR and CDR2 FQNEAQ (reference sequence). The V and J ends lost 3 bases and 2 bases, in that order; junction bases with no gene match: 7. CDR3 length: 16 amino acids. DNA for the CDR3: TGTGCCAGCAGCTTTGGCGCGGGAGCTCCCTACAATGAGCAGTTCTTC. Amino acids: CASSFGAGAPYNEQFF.

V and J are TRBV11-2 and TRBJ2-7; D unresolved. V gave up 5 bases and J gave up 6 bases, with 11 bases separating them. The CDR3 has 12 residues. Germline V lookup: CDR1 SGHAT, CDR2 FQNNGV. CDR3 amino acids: CASSPTFSEQYF. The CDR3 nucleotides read TGTGCCAGCAGCCCCACATTTAGCGAGCAGTACTTC.

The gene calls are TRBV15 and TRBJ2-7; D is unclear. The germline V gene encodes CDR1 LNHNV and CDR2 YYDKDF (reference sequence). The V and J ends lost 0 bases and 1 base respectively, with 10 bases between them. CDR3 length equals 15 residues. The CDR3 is CATSRDNTISYEQYF. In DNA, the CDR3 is TGTGCCACCAGCAGAGATAACACGATATCCTACGAGCAGTACTTC.

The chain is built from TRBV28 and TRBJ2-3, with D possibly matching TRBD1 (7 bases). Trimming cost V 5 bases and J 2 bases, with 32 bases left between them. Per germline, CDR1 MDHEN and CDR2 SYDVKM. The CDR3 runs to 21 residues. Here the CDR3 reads CASSLYYSHPGGTDNTDTQYF. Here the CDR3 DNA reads TGTGCCAGCAGTCTCTACTATAGTCACCCTGGAGGGACAGACAACACAGATACGCAGTATTTT.

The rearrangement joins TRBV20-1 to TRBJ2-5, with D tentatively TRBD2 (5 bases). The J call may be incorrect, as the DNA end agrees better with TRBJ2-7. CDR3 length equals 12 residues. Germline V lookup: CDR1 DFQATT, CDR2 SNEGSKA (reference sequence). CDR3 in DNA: TGCAGTGCTAGGTATTTGGGGAGCGAGCAGTACTTC. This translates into CSARYLGSEQYF.

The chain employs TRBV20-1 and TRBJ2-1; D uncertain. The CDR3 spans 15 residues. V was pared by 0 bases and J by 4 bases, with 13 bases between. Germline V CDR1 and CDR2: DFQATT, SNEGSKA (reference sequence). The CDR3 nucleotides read TGCAGTGCTAGAGAGGTCGCTAACCCTTACAATGAGCAGTTCTTC. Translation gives CSAREVANPYNEQFF.

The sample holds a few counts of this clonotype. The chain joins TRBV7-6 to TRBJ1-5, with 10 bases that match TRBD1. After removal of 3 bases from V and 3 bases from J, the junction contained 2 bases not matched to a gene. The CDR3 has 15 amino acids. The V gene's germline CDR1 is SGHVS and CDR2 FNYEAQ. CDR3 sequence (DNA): TGTGCCAGCAGCTTGGGGACAGGGGTCAATCAGCCCCAGCATTTT. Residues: CASSLGTGVNQPQHF.

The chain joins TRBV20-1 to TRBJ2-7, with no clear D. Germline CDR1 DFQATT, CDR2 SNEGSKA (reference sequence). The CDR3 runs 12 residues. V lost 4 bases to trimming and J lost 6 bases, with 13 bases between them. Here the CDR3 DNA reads TGCAGTGCTACGATGGACCCGGGCGAGCAGTACTTC. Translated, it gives CSATMDPGEQYF.